These T cell receptor beta chains were read from a single sample in a study of graft-versus-host responses after intestinal transplantation. Sequenced by immunoSEQ multiplex PCR; TCRdb stores in-frame clones only, minus some. The sample consists of under 150,000 clones, 85% to 95% of them appearing once. These receptors have no identified antigens. The sample was unstimulated CD8+ T cells sorted from spleen or lymph node cells, taken before intestinal transplant. The receptors stem from a human donor who received an intestinal transplant. CDR3s leave out the opening cysteine and the closing phenylalanine or tryptophan.

V gene | CDR3 protein
TRBV28 | ASSLRGVRAAF
TRBV7-2 | ASSSYYEQY
TRBV9 | ASSVDEREAPYEQY
TRBV5-1 | ASSLVRASTYEQY
TRBV19 | ASTQSQYRDGSGNTIY
TRBV28 | ASSLWGSGANVLT
TRBV29-1 | SVRVGYGYT
TRBV14 | ASSQDEGTRGETQY
TRBV27 | ASSKTGGRYGYT
TRBV7-6 | ASSLEPGEGDTQY
TRBV7-9 | ASSLGSDGYT
TRBV4-1 | ASSQGQGVDYNEQF
TRBV28 | ASRLLTGSYEQY
TRBV9 | ASSPHGGMNTEAF
TRBV18 | ASSPIRYQETQY
TRBV9 | ASSGRTSYNEQF
TRBV14 | ASSHGYQPQH
TRBV9 | ASSSSGITVETQY
TRBV6-5 | ASSIGTEYEQY
TRBV29-1 | SVAAGLYQPQH
TRBV6-5 | ASSGDGTNTGELF
TRBV19 | ASSEREQDEQY
TRBV6-5 | ASSYVETQY
TRBV5-1 | ASKAGTSGNTGELF
TRBV11-2 | ASSQTSGRGTDTQY
TRBV27 | ASSLSQSSYEQY
TRBV7-9 | ASSFDATSGYATEQY
TRBV28 | ASKDRIYYGYT
TRBV28 | ASQGRDLDEQY
TRBV6-6 | ASSYAGDGYT
TRBV5-8 | ASALGTGGSYEQY
TRBV28 | ASSLRGLDTDTQY
TRBV13 | ASSLGTDSNQPQH
TRBV4-1 | ASSLINSGANVLT
TRBV27 | ASSLSGTGGGYGYT
TRBV19 | GGWERPGAYNSPLH
TRBV19 | ASSNAGVSNQPQH
TRBV6-5 | ASSYKTSGTDTQY
TRBV5-1 | ASSWGGGVYEQY
TRBV7-3 | ASSLKPGLAGTRSYNEQF